Listed here is a single TCR beta chain. The antigen is unknown. Germline assignment: CDR1 SNHLY and CDR2 FYNNEI. The V end was cut by 1 base, the J end by 2 bases, with 12 bases between. This CDR3 is built from 16 residues. The source of the sample is a study of T cell responses to AZD1222 COVID-19 vaccine. Study details: Pooling of second doses given at about 4 or about 12 weeks was done. Study observations and caveats: Females made up more of the donors, who were largely white British, and clonal diversity may have come out too low. Targets within unmutated variant regions were reportedly found for nearly half of spike-specific TCRs. The study identified only five to seven AZD1222 recipients as seropositive at baseline.

TCRdb keeps only in-frame clones here, not all; method: immunoSEQ multiplex PCR. The table lists around 130,000 clones, under 95% of them singletons. Sequencing was performed on peripheral blood, taken on day 0 of AZD1222 vaccination. The sequence derives from an adult in good health. The rearrangement links TRBV2 to TRBJ1-3, with D possibly being TRBD1 (6 bases). The chain's CDR3 is CASSEGGGGPGNTIYF. DNA of the CDR3: TGTGCCAGCAGTGAAGGGGGAGGGGGACCTGGAAACACCATATATTTT.